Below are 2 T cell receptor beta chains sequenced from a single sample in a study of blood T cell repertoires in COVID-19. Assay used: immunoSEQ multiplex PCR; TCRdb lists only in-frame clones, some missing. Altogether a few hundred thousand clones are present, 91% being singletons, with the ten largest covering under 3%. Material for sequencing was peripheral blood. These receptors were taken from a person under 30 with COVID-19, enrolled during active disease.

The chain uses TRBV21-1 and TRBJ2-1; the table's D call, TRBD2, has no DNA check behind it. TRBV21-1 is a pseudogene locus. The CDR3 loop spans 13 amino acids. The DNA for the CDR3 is TGTGCCAGCAGCCCCCCGTCCCTCAATGAGCAGTTCTTC. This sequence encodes CASSPPSLNEQFF.

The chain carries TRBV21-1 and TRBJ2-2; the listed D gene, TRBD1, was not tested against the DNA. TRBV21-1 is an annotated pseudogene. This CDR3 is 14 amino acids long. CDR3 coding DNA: TGTGCCAGCAGCAAAGGACAGCAAACCGGGGAGCTGTTTTTT. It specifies CASSKGQQTGELFF.